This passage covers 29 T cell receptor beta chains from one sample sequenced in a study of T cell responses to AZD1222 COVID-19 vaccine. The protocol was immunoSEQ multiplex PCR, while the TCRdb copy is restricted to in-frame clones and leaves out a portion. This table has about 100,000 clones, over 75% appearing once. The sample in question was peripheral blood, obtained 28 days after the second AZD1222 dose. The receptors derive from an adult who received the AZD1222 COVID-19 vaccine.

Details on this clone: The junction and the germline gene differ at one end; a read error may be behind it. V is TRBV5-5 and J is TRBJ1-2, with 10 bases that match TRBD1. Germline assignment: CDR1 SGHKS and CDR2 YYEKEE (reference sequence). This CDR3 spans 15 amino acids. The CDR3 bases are TGTGCCAGCATCTTGGGTGGCGGGACAGGGGAAGGCTACACCTTC. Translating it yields CASILGGGTGEGYTF.

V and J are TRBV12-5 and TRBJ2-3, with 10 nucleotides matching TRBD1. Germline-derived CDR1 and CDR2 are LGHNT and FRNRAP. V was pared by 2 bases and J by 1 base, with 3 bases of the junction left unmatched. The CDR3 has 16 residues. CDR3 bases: TGTGCTAGTGGTTTGCCCGGGACAGGGGGCACAGATACGCAGTATTTT. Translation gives CASGLPGTGGTDTQYF.

The CDR3 DNA sequence: TGCGCCAGCAGCTTGGACAGGGGTTACGATGAGCAGTTCTTC. Its translation: CASSLDRGYDEQFF. The V call is TRBV5-1, the J call TRBJ2-1, with 7 bases that match TRBD1. The length of the CDR3 is 14 residues. Germline CDR1 and CDR2: SGHRS and YFSETQ. V shed 0 bases and J 8 bases; nucleotides not matched to a gene: 5.

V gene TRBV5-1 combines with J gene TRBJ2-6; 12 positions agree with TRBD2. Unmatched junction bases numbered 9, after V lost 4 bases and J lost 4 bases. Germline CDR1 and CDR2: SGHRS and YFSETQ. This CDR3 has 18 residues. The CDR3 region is CASSPDGLAGSGANVLTF. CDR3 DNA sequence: TGCGCCAGCAGCCCGGACGGACTAGCGGGATCCGGGGCCAACGTCCTGACTTTC.

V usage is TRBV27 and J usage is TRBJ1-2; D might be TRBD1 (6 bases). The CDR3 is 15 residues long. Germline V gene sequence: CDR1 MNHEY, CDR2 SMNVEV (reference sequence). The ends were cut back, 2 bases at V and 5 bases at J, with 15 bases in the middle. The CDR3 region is CASSLTESQGYGYTF. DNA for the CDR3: TGTGCCAGCAGTTTAACAGAATCGCAGGGGTATGGCTACACCTTC.

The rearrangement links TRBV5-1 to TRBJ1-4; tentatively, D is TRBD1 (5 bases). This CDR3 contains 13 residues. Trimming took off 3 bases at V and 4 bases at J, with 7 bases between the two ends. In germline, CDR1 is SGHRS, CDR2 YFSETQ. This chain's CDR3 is CASSSDSNEKLFF. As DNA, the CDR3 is TGCGCCAGCAGCTCCGACAGTAATGAAAAACTGTTTTTT.

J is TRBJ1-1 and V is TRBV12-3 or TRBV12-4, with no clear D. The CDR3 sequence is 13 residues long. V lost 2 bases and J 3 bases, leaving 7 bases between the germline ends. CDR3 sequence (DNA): TGTGCCAGCAGTTTATATATATACACTGAAGCTTTCTTT. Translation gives CASSLYIYTEAFF.

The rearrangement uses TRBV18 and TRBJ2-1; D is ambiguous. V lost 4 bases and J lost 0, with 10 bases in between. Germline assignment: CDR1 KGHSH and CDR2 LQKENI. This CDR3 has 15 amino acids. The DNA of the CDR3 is TGTGCCAGCTCACGTGACCGGAGCTCCTACAATGAGCAGTTCTTC. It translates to CASSRDRSSYNEQFF.

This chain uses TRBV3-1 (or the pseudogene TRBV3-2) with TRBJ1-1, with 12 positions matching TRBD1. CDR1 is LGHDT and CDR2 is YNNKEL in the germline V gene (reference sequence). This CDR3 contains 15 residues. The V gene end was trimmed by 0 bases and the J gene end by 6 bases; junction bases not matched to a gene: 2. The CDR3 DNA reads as TGTGCCAGCAGCCAAGAGGGACAGGGGGCATCTGAAGCTTTCTTT. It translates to CASSQEGQGASEAFF.

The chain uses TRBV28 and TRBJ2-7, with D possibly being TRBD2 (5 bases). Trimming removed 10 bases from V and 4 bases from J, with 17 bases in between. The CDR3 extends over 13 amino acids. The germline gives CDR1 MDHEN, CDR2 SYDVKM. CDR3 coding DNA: TGTGCCACCGAATCGGGGAGAGGATACGAGCAGTACTTC. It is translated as CATESGRGYEQYF.

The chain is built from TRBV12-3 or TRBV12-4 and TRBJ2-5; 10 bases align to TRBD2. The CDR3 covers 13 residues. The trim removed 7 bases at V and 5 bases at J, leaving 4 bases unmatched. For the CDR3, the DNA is TGTGCCAGCAAGCGGGGGGGCCGGGAGACCCAGTACTTC. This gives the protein CASKRGGRETQYF.

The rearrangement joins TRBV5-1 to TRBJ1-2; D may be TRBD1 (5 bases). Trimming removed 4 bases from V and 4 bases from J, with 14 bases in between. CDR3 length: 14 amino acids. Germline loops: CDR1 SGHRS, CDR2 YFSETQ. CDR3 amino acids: CASSLPQGPYGYTF. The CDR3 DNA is TGCGCCAGCAGCCTACCCCAGGGACCCTATGGCTACACCTTC.

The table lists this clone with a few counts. CDR3 in amino acids: CASSYPTTGNYGYTF. The CDR3 bases are TGTGCCAGCAGTTACCCCACCACAGGGAACTATGGCTACACCTTC. The J gene is TRBJ1-2, the V gene TRBV6-5; a weak D match, TRBD1 (6 bases). This CDR3 is 15 amino acids long. CDR1 and CDR2 from the germline V gene are MNHEY and SVGAGI. Trimming stripped 2 bases from V and 2 bases from J, with 12 bases between.

The CDR3 DNA is TGTGCCAGCAGCTTGGTTTCCGAAAGGGCCGGGGAGCTGTTTTTT. Protein sequence: CASSLVSERAGELFF. The chain has TRBV5-6 and TRBJ2-2; D is unclear. Germline V gene sequence: CDR1 SGHDT, CDR2 YYEEEE. Trimming pared 0 bases from V and 6 bases from J, leaving 12 bases between. The CDR3 covers 15 residues.

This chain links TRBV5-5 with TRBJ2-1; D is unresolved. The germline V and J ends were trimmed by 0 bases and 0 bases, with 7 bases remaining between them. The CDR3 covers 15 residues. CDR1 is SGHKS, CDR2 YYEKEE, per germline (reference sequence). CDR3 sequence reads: CASSLGRTSYNEQFF. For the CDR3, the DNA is TGTGCCAGCAGCTTGGGCCGGACCTCCTACAATGAGCAGTTCTTC.

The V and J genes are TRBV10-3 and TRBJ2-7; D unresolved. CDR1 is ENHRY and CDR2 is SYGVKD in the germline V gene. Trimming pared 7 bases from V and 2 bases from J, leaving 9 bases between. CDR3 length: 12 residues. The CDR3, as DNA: TGTGCCATCAAGGGTGGAACCTACGAGCAGTACTTC. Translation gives CAIKGGTYEQYF.

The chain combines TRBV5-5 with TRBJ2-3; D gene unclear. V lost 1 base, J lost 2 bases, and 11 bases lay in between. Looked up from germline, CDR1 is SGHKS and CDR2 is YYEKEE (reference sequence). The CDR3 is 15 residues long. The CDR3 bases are TGTGCCAGCAGCTTGTTGCCACGGGCCACAGATACGCAGTATTTT. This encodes CASSLLPRATDTQYF. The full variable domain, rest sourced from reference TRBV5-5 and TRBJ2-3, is DAGVTQSPTHLIKTRGQQVTLRCSPISGHKSVSWYQQVLGQGPQFIFQYYEKEERGRGNFPDRFSARQFPNYSSELNVNALLLGDSALYLCASSLLPRATDTQYFGPGTRLTVL.

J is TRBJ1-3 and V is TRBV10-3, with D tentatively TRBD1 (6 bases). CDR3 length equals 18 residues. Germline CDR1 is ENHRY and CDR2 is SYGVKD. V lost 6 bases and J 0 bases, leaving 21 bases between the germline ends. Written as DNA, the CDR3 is TGTGCCATCAGCGCTGCAGGGGAAAGGATACTCTCTGGAAACACCATATATTTT. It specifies CAISAAGERILSGNTIYF.

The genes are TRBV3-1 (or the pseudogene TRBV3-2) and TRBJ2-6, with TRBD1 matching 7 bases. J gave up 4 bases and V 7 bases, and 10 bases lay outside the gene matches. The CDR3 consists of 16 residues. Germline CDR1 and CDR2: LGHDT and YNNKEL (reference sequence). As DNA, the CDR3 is TGTGCCAGCACTCAACGACAGGGTGCCGGGGCCAACGTCCTGACTTTC. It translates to CASTQRQGAGANVLTF.

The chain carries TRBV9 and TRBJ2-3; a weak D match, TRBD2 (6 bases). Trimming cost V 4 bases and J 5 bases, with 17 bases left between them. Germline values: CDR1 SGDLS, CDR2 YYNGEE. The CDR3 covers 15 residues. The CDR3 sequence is CASSPSSPGGDTQYF. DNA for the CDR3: TGTGCCAGCAGCCCAAGCTCCCCCGGGGGAGATACGCAGTATTTT.

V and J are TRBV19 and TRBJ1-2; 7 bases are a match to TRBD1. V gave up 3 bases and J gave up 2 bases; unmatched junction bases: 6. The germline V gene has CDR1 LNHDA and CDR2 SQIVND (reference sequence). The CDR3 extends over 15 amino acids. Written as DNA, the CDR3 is TGTGCCAGTAGTATCGGAGTGGACAGGAACTATGGCTACACCTTC. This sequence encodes CASSIGVDRNYGYTF. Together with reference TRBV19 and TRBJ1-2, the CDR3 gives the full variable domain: DGGITQSPKYLFRKEGQNVTLSCEQNLNHDAMYWYRQDPGQGLRLIYYSQIVNDFQKGDIAEGYSVSREKKESFPLTVTSAQKNPTAFYLCASSIGVDRNYGYTFGSGTRLTVV.

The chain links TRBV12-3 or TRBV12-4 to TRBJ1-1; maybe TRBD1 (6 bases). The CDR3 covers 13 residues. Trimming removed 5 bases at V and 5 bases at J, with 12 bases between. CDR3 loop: CASSGYRETEAFF. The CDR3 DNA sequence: TGTGCCAGCAGTGGCTACAGGGAAACTGAAGCTTTCTTT.

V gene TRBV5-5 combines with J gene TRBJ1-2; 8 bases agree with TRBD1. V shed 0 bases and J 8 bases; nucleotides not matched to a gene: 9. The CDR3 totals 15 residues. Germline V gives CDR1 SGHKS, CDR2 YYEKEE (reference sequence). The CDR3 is CASSLGPRGPRGYTF. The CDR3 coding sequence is TGTGCCAGCAGCTTGGGACCCAGGGGGCCAAGGGGCTACACCTTC.

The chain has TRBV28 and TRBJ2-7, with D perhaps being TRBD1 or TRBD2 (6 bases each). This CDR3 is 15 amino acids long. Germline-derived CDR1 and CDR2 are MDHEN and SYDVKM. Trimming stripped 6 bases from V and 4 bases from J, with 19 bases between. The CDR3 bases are TGTGCCAGCAGCCTAGGGGGGAGGAGAGAATACGAGCAGTACTTC. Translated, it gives CASSLGGRREYEQYF.

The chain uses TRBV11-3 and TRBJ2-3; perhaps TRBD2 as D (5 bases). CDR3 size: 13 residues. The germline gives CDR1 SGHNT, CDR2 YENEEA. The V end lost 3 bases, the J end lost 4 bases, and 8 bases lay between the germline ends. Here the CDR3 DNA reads TGTGCCAGCAGCTTCCGGGGAGCAGATACGCAGTATTTT. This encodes CASSFRGADTQYF.

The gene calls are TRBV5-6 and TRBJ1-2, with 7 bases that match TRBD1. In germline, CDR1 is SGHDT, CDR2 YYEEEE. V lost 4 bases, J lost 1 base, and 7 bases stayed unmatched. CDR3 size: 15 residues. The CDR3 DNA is TGTGCCAGCAGCGTTGACAGGGAGTTTAACTATGGCTACACCTTC. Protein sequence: CASSVDREFNYGYTF.

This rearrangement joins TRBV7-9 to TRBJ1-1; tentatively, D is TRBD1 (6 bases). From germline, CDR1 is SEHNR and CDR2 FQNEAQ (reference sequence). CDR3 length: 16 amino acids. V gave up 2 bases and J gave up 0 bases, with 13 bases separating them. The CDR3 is CASSLRQGTMNTEAFF. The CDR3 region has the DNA TGTGCCAGCAGCTTAAGGCAGGGGACGATGAACACTGAAGCTTTCTTT. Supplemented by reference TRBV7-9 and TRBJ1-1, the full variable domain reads DTGVSQNPRHKITKRGQNVTFRCDPISEHNRLYWYRQTLGQGPEFLTYFQNEAQLEKSRLLSDRFSAERPKGSFSTLEIQRTEQGDSAMYLCASSLRQGTMNTEAFFGQGTRLTVV.

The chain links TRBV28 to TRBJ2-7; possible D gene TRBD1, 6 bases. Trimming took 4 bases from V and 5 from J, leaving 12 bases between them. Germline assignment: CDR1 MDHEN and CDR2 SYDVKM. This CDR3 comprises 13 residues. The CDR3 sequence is CASSWGQSNEQYF. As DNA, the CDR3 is TGTGCCAGCAGTTGGGGGCAGTCCAACGAGCAGTACTTC.

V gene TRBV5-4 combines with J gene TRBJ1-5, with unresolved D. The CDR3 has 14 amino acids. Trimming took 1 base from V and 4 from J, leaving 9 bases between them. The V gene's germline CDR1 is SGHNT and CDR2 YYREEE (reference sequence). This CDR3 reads CASSLWGGNQPQHF. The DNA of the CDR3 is TGTGCCAGCAGCTTGTGGGGAGGGAATCAGCCCCAGCATTTT.